This TCR beta chain was captured by sequencing in a study of breast tumors, draining lymph nodes, adjacent tissues. Regarding the study as a whole: Luminal-like breast cancer showed significantly greater tumor-nontumor repertoire similarity than basal-like breast cancer did. The lymph node origin of tumor T cells was framed as consistent with a hypothesis, not demonstrated. Findings are consistent with lymph node origin and intratumoral expansion of most tumor T cells. Tumor TCR diversity was below lymph nodes but above nontumor tissue.

Axillary draining lymph nodes of breast cancer patients supplied the node samples. At least ten counts were recorded for this clonotype. The antigen is undetermined. In TCRdb, the multiplex PCR reads were re-called with MiXCR into one record per CDR3 protein. The data contain roughly 260,000 distinct CDR3 sequences, more than 30% of them singletons. The sequenced sample consisted of axillary lymph node tissue. The source of this sequence is a female donor with breast cancer. Some clones in this sample may be carry-over from other donors' samples.

This CDR3 is CASSPGLVRDEQFF. CDR3 nucleotide sequence: TGTGCCAGCAGCCCCGGACTAGTGCGCGATGAGCAGTTCTTC. The V call is TRBV9, the J call TRBJ2-1, with 7 bases that match TRBD2. Per the germline V gene, CDR1 is SGDLS and CDR2 is YYNGEE. Trimming at V came to 4 bases and at J to 8 bases, leaving 9 bases not matched to a gene. The CDR3 spans 14 residues.